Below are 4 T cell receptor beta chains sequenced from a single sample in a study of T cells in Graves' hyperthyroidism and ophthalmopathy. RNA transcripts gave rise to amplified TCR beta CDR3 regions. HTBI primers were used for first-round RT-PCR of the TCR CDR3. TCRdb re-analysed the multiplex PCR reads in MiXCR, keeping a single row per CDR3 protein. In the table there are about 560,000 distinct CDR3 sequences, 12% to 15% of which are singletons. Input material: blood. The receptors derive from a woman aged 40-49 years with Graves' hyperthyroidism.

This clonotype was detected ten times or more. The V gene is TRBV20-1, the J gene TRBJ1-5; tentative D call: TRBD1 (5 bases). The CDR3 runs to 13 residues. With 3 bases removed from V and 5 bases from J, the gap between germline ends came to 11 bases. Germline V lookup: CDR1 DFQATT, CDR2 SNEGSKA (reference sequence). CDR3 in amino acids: CSASQGNDQPQHF. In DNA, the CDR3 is TGCAGTGCTAGCCAGGGAAACGATCAGCCCCAGCATTTT.

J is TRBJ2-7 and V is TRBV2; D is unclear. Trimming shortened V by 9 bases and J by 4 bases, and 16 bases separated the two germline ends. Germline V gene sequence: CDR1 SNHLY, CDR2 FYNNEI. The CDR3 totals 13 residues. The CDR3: CASSMAAEYEQYF. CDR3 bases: TGTGCCAGTAGTATGGCGGCGGAATACGAGCAGTACTTC.

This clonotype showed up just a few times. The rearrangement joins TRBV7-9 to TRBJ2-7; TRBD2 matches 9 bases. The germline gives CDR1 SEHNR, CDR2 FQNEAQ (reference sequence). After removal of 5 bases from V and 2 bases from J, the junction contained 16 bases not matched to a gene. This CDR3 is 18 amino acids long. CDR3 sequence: CASSPSGSGRGGTYEQYF. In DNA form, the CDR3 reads TGTGCCAGCAGCCCAAGCGGGTCGGGGCGGGGGGGCACCTACGAGCAGTACTTC.

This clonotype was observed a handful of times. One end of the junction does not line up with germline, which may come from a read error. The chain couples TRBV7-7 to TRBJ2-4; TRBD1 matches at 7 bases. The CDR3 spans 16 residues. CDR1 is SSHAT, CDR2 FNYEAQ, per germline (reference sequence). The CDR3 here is CASSARQGKAKNIQYF. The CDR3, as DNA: TGTGCTAGCAGCGCACGACAGGGTAAAGCCAAAAACATTCAGTACTTC.